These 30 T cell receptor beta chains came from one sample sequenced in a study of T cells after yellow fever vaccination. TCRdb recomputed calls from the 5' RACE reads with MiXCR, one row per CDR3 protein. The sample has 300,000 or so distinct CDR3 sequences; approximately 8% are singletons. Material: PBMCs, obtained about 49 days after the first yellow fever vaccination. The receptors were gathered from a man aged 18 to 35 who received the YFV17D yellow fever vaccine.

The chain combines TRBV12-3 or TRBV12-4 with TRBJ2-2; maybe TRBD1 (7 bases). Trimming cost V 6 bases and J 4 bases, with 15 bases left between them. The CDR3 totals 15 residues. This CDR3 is CASSPGTAGTGELFF. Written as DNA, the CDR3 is TGTGCCAGCAGCCCCGGGACAGCGGGCACCGGGGAGCTGTTTTTT.

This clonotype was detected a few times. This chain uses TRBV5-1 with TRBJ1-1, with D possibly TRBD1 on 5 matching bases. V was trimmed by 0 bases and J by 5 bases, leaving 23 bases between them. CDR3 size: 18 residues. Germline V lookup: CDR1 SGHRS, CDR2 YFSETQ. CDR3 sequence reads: CASSLEPIRGREWTEAFF. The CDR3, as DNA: TGCGCCAGCAGCTTGGAACCTATTCGGGGCAGGGAGTGGACTGAAGCTTTCTTT.

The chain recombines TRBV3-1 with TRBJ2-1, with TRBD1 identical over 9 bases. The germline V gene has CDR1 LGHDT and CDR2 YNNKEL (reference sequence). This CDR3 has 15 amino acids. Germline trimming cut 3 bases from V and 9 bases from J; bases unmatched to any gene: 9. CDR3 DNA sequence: TGTGCCAGCAGCCATACCGGACAGGGGAGGGGTGAGCAGTTCTTC. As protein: CASSHTGQGRGEQFF.

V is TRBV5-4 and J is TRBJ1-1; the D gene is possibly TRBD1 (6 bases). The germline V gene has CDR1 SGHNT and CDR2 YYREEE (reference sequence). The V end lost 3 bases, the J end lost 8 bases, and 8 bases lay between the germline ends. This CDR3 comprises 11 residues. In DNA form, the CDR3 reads TGTGCCAGCAGCTCCGGACAGGAAGCTTTCTTT. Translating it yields CASSSGQEAFF.

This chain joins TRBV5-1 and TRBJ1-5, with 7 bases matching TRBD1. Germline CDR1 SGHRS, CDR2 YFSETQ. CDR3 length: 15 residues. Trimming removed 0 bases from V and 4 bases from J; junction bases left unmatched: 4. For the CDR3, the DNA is TGCGCCAGCAGCTTGGAGGGGGCAAGAAATCAGCCCCAGCATTTT. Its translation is CASSLEGARNQPQHF.

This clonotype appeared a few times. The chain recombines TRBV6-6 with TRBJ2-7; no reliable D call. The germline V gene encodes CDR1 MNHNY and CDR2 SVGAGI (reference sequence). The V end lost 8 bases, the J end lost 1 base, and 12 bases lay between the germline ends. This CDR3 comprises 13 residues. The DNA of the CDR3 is TGTGCCAGCGGACCGGGCTCTTCCTACGAGCAGTACTTC. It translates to CASGPGSSYEQYF.

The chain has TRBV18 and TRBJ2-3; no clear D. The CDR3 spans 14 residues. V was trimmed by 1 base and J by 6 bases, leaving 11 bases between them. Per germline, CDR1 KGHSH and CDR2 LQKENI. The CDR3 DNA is TGTGCCAGCTCACCACTCGCAGACTCCGATACGCAGTATTTT. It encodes CASSPLADSDTQYF. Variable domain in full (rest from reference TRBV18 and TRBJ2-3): NAGVMQNPRHLVRRRGQEARLRCSPMKGHSHVYWYRQLPEEGLKFMVYLQKENIIDESGMPKERFSAEFPKEGPSILRIQQVVRGDSAAYFCASSPLADSDTQYFGPGTRLTVL.

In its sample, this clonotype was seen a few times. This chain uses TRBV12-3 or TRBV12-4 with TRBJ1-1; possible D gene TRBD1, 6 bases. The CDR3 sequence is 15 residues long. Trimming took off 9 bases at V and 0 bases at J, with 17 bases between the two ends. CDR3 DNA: TGTGCCAGTGCGAAGGGCCAGGGGATGAACACTGAAGCTTTCTTT. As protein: CASAKGQGMNTEAFF.

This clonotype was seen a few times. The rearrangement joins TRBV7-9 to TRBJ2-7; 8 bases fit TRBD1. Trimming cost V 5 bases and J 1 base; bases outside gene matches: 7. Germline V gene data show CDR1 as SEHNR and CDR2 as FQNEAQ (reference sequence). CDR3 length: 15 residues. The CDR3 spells CASSPRGHPSYEQYV. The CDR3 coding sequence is TGTGCCAGCAGCCCCAGGGGGCACCCATCCTACGAGCAGTACGTC.

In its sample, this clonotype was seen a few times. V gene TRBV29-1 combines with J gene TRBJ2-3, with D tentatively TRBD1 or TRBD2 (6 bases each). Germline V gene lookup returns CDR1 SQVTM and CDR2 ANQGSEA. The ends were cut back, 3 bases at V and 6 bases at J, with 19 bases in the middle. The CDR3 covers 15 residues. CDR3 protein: CSVEGAGGRADTQYF. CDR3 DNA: TGCAGCGTTGAGGGTGCCGGGGGCCGAGCGGATACGCAGTATTTT.

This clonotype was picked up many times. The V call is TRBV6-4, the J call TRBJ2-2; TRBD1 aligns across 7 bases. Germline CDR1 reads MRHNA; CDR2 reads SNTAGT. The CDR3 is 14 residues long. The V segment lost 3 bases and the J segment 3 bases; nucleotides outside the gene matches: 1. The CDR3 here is CASSDGTDTGELFF. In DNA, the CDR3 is TGTGCCAGCAGTGATGGGACAGACACCGGGGAGCTGTTTTTT.

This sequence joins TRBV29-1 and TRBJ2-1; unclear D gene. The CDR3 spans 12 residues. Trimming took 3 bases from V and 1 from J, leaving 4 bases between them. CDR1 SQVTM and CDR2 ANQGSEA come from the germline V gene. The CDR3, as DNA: TGCAGCGTTGAGAGGTCCTACAATGAGCAGTTCTTC. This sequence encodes CSVERSYNEQFF.

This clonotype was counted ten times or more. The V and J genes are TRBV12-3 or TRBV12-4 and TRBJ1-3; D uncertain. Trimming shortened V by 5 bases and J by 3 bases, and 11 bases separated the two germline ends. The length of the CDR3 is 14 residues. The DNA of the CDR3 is TGTGCCAGCAGTCAAGGACTGAATGGAAACACCATATATTTT. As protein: CASSQGLNGNTIYF.

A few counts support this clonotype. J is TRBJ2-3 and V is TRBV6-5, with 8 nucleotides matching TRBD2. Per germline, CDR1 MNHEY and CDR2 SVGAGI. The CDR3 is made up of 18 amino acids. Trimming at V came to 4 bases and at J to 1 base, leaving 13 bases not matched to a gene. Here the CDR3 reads CASSWATGLAHGTDTQYF. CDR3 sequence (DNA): TGTGCCAGCAGTTGGGCTACCGGACTAGCCCACGGCACAGATACGCAGTATTTT.

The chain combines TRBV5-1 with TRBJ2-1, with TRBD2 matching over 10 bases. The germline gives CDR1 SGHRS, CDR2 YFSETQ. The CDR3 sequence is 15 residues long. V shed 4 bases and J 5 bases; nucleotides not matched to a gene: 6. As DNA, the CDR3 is TGCGCCAGCAGCCCTAGCGGGGGTTCTCACAATGAGCAGTTCTTC. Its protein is CASSPSGGSHNEQFF.

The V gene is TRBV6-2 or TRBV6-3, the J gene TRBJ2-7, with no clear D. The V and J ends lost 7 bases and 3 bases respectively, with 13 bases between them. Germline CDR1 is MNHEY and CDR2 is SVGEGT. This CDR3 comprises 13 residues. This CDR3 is CASTSVVGYEQYV. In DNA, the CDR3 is TGTGCCAGCACCTCCGTGGTGGGCTACGAGCAGTACGTC.

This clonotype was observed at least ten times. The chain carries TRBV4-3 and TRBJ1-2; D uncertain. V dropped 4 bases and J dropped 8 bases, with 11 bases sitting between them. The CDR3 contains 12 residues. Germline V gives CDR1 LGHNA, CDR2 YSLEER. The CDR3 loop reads CASSRRSGGYTF. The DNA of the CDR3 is TGCGCCAGCAGCCGCCGATCTGGAGGCTACACCTTC.

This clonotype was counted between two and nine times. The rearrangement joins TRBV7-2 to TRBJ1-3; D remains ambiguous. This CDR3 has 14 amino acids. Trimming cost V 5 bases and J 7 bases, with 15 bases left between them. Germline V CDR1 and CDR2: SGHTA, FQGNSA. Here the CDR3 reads CASSPTGRGNTIYF. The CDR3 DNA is TGTGCCAGCAGCCCGACCGGACGCGGGAACACCATATATTTT.

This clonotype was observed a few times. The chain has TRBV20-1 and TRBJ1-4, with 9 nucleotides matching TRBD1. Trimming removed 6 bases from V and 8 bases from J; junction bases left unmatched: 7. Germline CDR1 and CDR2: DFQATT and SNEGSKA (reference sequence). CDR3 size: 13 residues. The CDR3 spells CSAERGQGEKLFF. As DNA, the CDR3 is TGCAGTGCGGAAAGGGGACAGGGAGAAAAACTGTTTTTT.

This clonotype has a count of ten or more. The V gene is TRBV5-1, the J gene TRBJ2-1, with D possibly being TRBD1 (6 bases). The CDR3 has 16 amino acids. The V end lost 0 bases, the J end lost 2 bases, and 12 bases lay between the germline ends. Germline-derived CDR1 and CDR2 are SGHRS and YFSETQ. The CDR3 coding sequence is TGCGCCAGCAGCTTGGCCGGAGAGGGGGCCTACAATGAGCAGTTCTTC. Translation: CASSLAGEGAYNEQFF.

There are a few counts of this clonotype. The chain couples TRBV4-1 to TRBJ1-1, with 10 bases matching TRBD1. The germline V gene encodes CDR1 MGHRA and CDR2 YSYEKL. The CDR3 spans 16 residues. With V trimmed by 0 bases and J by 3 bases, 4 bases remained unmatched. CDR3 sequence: CASSQEGGQGDTEAFF. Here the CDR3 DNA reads TGCGCCAGCAGCCAAGAAGGAGGACAGGGGGACACTGAAGCTTTCTTT.

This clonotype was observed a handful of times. CDR3 coding DNA: TGTGCCAGCAGTTTTGGGGGGCTCCTAGCCAAAAACATTCAGTACTTC. Protein: CASSFGGLLAKNIQYF. The chain recombines TRBV27 with TRBJ2-4; D may match TRBD1 or TRBD2 (6 bases each). V lost 3 bases and J 0 bases, leaving 12 bases between the germline ends. The V gene's germline CDR1 is MNHEY and CDR2 SMNVEV (reference sequence). The CDR3 totals 16 residues.

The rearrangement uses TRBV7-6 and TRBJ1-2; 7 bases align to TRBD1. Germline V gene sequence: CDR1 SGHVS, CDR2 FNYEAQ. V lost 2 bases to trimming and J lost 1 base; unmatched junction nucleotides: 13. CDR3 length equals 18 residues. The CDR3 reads CASSLTPRVDRFNYGYTF. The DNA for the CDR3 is TGTGCCAGCAGCTTAACCCCGAGGGTGGACAGGTTTAACTATGGCTACACCTTC.

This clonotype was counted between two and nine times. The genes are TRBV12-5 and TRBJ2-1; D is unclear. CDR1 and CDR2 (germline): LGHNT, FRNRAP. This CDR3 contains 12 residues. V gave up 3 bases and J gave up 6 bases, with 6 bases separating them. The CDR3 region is CASGFLLNEQFF. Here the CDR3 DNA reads TGTGCTAGTGGTTTTTTACTCAATGAGCAGTTCTTC.

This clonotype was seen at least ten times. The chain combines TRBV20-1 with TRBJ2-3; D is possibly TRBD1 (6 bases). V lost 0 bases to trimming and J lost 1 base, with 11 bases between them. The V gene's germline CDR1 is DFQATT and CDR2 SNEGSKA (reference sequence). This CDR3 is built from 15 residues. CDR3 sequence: CSARDQGTGTDTQYF. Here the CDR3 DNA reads TGCAGTGCTAGAGATCAGGGGACGGGCACAGATACGCAGTATTTT.

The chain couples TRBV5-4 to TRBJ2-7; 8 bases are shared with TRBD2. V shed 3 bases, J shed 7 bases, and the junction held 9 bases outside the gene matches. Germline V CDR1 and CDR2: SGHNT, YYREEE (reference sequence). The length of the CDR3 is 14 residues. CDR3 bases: TGTGCCAGCAGCTCGGAGGGACTAGTGGGAGAGCAGTACTTC. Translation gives CASSSEGLVGEQYF. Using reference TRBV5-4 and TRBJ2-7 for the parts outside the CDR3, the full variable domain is ETGVTQSPTHLIKTRGQQVTLRCSSQSGHNTVSWYQQALGQGPQFIFQYYREEENGRGNFPPRFSGLQFPNYSSELNVNALELDDSALYLCASSSEGLVGEQYFGPGTRLTVT.

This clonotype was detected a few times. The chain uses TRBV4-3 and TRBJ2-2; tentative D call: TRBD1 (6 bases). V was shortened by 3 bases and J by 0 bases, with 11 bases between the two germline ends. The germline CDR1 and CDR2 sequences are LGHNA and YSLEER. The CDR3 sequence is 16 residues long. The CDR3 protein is CASSQIRGSNTGELFF. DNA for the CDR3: TGCGCCAGCAGCCAGATCAGGGGCTCGAACACCGGGGAGCTGTTTTTT.

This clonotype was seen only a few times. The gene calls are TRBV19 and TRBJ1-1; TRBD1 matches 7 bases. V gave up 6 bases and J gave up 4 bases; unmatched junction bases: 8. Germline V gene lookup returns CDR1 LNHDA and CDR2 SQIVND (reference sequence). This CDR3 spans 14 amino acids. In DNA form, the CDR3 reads TGTGCCAGTAGGCACAGGGGAGAAGGCACTGAAGCTTTCTTT. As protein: CASRHRGEGTEAFF. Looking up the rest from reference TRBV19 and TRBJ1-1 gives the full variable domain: DGGITQSPKYLFRKEGQNVTLSCEQNLNHDAMYWYRQDPGQGLRLIYYSQIVNDFQKGDIAEGYSVSREKKESFPLTVTSAQKNPTAFYLCASRHRGEGTEAFFGQGTRLTVV.

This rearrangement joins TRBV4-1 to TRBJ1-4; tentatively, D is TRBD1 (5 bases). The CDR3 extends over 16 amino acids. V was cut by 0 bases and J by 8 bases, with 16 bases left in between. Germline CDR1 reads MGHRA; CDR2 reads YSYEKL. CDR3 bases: TGCGCCAGCAGCCAAGAAGAGGACACCCCCGGGGAAAAACTGTTTTTT. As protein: CASSQEEDTPGEKLFF.

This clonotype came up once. CDR3: CSARDGGDYEQYF. For the CDR3, the DNA is TGCAGTGCTCGGGACGGGGGCGACTACGAGCAGTACTTC. The chain links TRBV20-1 to TRBJ2-7; D assignment may be TRBD1 or TRBD2 (6 bases each). There are 13 residues in the CDR3. Germline assignment: CDR1 DFQATT and CDR2 SNEGSKA (reference sequence). The ends were cut back, 5 bases at V and 3 bases at J, with 14 bases in the middle.